This T cell receptor beta chain was identified during a study of shared clonotypes between healthy human individuals. Study results and caveats: Non-shared clonotypes had lower generation probabilities than clonotypes shared by all four sorted-subset donors.

To note about this clone: Its antigen remains unidentified.

The CDR3 extends over 13 amino acids. Trimming stripped 5 bases from V and 6 bases from J, with 13 bases between. Germline-derived CDR1 and CDR2 are MNHEY and SMNVEV (reference sequence). Libraries were prepared by immunoSEQ multiplex PCR; TCRdb keeps only in-frame clonotypes and omits some of them. The profile shows 600,000 to 800,000 clones, about two thirds of them singletons. Sequenced: memory CD4+ T cells sorted from blood. Documented subset: CD45RA-negative fraction. The J gene is TRBJ2-5, the V gene TRBV27; D is undetermined. This clonotype was sampled from a woman in her twenties or thirties in good health. CDR3 bases: TGTGCCAGCAGTCCCGATACGAGCCAGACCCAGTACTTC. This encodes CASSPDTSQTQYF.